This T cell receptor beta chain was captured by sequencing in a study of response to subunit inactivated influenza vaccine. Study-level findings and limits: With each seasonal influenza vaccination, the authors suggested, few new T cells are recruited.

TCRdb used MiXCR to reprocess the RT-PCR reads, holding one entry per CDR3 protein. The repertoire has some 190,000 distinct CDR3 sequences, 13% to 15% of them found once; the top ten carry roughly 25%. In this sample, this clonotype turned up a few times. Its target is unknown. The germline V gene has CDR1 DFQATT and CDR2 SNEGSKA (reference sequence). The CDR3 spans 13 residues. The J segment lost 4 bases and the V segment lost 7 bases, leaving 7 bases of the junction unmatched. The specimen comprised CD8+ T cells sorted from PBMCs, sampled less than 6 days after vaccination. The sequence was obtained from a man aged 50 or older who received an inactivated influenza vaccine. The V and J genes are TRBV20-1 and TRBJ2-1, with 7 nucleotides matching TRBD2. CDR3 region: CSEWRAGYNEQFF. The CDR3 DNA sequence: TGCAGTGAATGGAGAGCGGGGTACAATGAGCAGTTCTTC.